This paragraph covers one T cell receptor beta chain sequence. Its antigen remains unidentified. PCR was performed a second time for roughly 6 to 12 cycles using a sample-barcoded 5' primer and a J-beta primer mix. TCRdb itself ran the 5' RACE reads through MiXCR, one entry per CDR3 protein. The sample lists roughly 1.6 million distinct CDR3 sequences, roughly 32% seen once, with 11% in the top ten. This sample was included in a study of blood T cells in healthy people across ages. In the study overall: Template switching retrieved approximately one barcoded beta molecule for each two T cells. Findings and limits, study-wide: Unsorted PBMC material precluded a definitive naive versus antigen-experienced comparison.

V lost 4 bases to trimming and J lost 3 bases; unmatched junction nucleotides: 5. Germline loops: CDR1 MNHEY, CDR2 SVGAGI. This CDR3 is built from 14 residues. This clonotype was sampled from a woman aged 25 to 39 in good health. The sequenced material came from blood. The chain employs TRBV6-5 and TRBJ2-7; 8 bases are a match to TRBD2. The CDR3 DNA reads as TGTGCCAGCAGTTCGGCGGGGGGCTTCTACGAGCAGTACTTC. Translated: CASSSAGGFYEQYF.